These 18 T cell receptor beta chains came from one sample sequenced in a study of molecular identifiers for immune sequencing clone quantification. One entry per CDR3 protein, called by TCRdb with MiXCR from the PCR reads. This table has about 630,000 distinct CDR3 sequences, 25% appearing once. Sequencing was performed on naive CD8+ T cells from blood, with Jurkat cell RNA spiked in. Stated subset: FACS-sorted CD8+CD4-CCR7+CD45RA+ naive T cells. Every receptor here comes from a human donor in good health. Some libraries in this study had Jurkat cell RNA spiked in.

The chain carries TRBV10-3 and TRBJ1-1; D gene uncertain. The CDR3 spans 12 residues. Trimming left V 11 bases short and J 2 bases short, with 12 bases between. Germline CDR1 is ENHRY and CDR2 is SYGVKD. CDR3 bases: TGTGCCGCCTCGACCGCCAACACTGAAGCTTTCTTT. Translation gives CAASTANTEAFF.

Ten or more counts support this clonotype. This sequence joins TRBV24-1 and TRBJ2-1, with 13 bases matching TRBD2. The germline V gene encodes CDR1 KGHDR and CDR2 SFDVKD. V was clipped by 4 bases and J by 9 bases; unmatched bases: 5. This CDR3 comprises 15 residues. The CDR3 DNA sequence: TGTGCCACCAGTGAGGGACTAGCGGGGTATATTGAGCAGTTCTTC. It yields the protein CATSEGLAGYIEQFF.

This clonotype was detected ten times or more. This chain connects TRBV30 to TRBJ2-7, with D perhaps matching TRBD2 (6 bases). Germline CDR1 and CDR2: GTSNPN and SVGIG (reference sequence). The CDR3 covers 14 residues. V was cut by 8 bases and J by 3 bases, with 20 bases left in between. The CDR3 sequence is CAACEGEEDYEQYF. The CDR3 region has the DNA TGTGCCGCCTGTGAAGGGGAGGAAGACTACGAGCAGTACTTC.

Points on this clonotype: It may be a read error: a sequence one base away is much more abundant. V is TRBV5-6 and J is TRBJ1-1, with D perhaps matching TRBD1 (5 bases). The CDR3 is made up of 15 amino acids. Between the trimmed V and J ends, which lost 1 base and 4 bases, there was a span of 14 bases. Looked up from germline, CDR1 is SGHDT and CDR2 is YYEEEE. Here the CDR3 DNA reads TGTGCCAGCAGCTTGTGTTTCGGGGGTTTCACTGAAGCTTTCTTT. Translation gives CASSLCFGGFTEAFF.

This clonotype was detected ten times or more. The J gene is TRBJ2-1, the V gene TRBV7-2; D possibly corresponds to TRBD1 (6 bases). The ends were cut back, 7 bases at V and 4 bases at J, with 14 bases in the middle. Germline CDR1 reads SGHTA; CDR2 reads FQGNSA. The CDR3 has 14 amino acids. The CDR3 DNA reads TGTGCCAGCACTGCAGGGGTCGGGTACAATGAGCAGTTCTTC. Translation gives CASTAGVGYNEQFF.

This clonotype came up many times. The rearrangement joins TRBV4-1 to TRBJ2-7; 10 bases align to TRBD2. Germline CDR1 and CDR2: MGHRA and YSYEKL. V gave up 0 bases and J gave up 7 bases; unmatched junction bases: 6. The CDR3 totals 15 residues. The CDR3 region is CASSQEIKTSGEQYF. CDR3 coding DNA: TGCGCCAGCAGCCAAGAGATTAAGACTAGCGGGGAGCAGTACTTC.

This clonotype was seen at least ten times. V usage is TRBV7-6 and J usage is TRBJ2-5; TRBD1 matches at 7 bases. This CDR3 contains 17 residues. Germline CDR1 SGHVS, CDR2 FNYEAQ. V shed 8 bases, J shed 0 bases, and the junction held 15 bases outside the gene matches. This CDR3 reads CASSSGDSPWYQETQYF. CDR3 coding DNA: TGTGCCAGCTCCTCAGGGGACAGCCCATGGTACCAAGAGACCCAGTACTTC.

Of note for this clonotype: A read error may be the cause here, since a much bigger clone is one base away. The chain employs TRBV30 and TRBJ2-7; D uncertain. Germline V lookup: CDR1 GTSNPN, CDR2 SVGIG (reference sequence). The CDR3 spans 16 residues. V was pared by 2 bases and J by 0 bases, with 17 bases between. CDR3 DNA: TGTGCCTGGAGTACTTTCGTCGAGACGCTCTCCTACGAGCAGTACTTC. Amino acids: CAWSTFVETLSYEQYF.

This sequence joins TRBV19 and TRBJ2-5; 7 bases map to TRBD1. There are 17 residues in the CDR3. CDR1 is LNHDA and CDR2 is SQIVND in the germline V gene (reference sequence). J was trimmed by 1 base and V by 2 bases; bases with no gene match: 10. CDR3 in amino acids: CASSISTGDYTQETQYF. CDR3 bases: TGTGCCAGTAGTATATCTACAGGGGATTATACCCAAGAGACCCAGTACTTC.

The chain has TRBV5-6 and TRBJ2-7; TRBD1 agrees at 8 bases. Looked up from germline, CDR1 is SGHDT and CDR2 is YYEEEE. The CDR3 contains 15 residues. The junction had 7 bases not matched to a gene; V was cut back by 2 bases and J by 3 bases. CDR3: CASSFFGTGHYEQYF. CDR3 DNA: TGTGCCAGCAGCTTCTTCGGGACAGGTCACTACGAGCAGTACTTC. Together with reference TRBV5-6 and TRBJ2-7, the CDR3 gives the full variable domain: DAGVTQSPTHLIKTRGQQVTLRCSPKSGHDTVSWYQQALGQGPQFIFQYYEEEERQRGNFPDRFSGHQFPNYSSELNVNALLLGDSALYLCASSFFGTGHYEQYFGPGTRLTVT.

The V gene is TRBV4-3, the J gene TRBJ1-4; no definite D call. CDR3 length: 16 residues. Germline-derived CDR1 and CDR2 are LGHNA and YSLEER. V dropped 1 base and J dropped 1 base, with 10 bases sitting between them. CDR3 bases: TGCGCCAGCAGCCAAGGGTGGCAGGAAACTAATGAAAAACTGTTTTTT. Its translation: CASSQGWQETNEKLFF.

This clonotype was counted many times. This chain links TRBV27 with TRBJ1-5; no clear D gene. The V gene's germline CDR1 is MNHEY and CDR2 SMNVEV (reference sequence). Between the trimmed V and J ends, which lost 0 bases and 5 bases, there was a span of 8 bases. This CDR3 has 14 amino acids. The CDR3 DNA reads TGTGCCAGCAGTTTATCGGGGTTTGATCAGCCCCAGCATTTT. This sequence encodes CASSLSGFDQPQHF.

The chain is built from TRBV4-1 and TRBJ1-1; unclear D gene. This CDR3 is 14 amino acids long. V dropped 4 bases and J dropped 5 bases, with 14 bases sitting between them. Germline assignment: CDR1 MGHRA and CDR2 YSYEKL. The CDR3 region is CASSLQVLETEAFF. The CDR3 region has the DNA TGCGCCAGCAGCCTTCAGGTACTCGAGACTGAAGCTTTCTTT.

This clonotype was observed at least ten times. CDR3 sequence reads: CASSQSGVEAFF. The CDR3 DNA is TGTGCCAGCAGCCAATCGGGAGTTGAAGCTTTCTTT. The chain uses TRBV16 and TRBJ1-1; unclear D gene. Looked up from germline, CDR1 is KGHSY and CDR2 is FQNENV. The CDR3 is 12 residues long. V was shortened by 0 bases and J by 7 bases, with 6 bases between the two germline ends.

The chain couples TRBV20-1 to TRBJ1-2, with 7 bases fitting TRBD1. CDR1 DFQATT and CDR2 SNEGSKA come from the germline V gene (reference sequence). The CDR3 is 14 residues long. V lost 6 bases to trimming and J lost 5 bases; unmatched junction nucleotides: 12. The CDR3 sequence: CSARDSLNDYGYTF. The CDR3 region has the DNA TGCAGTGCGAGGGACAGTCTTAACGATTATGGCTACACCTTC.

Only a few counts were recorded for this clonotype. This chain connects TRBV9 to TRBJ2-2; a possible D gene is TRBD1 (5 bases). V shed 0 bases and J shed 1 base, with 13 bases lying between them. Germline V gives CDR1 SGDLS, CDR2 YYNGEE. This CDR3 has 17 amino acids. The CDR3 is CASSVALYGQNTGELFF. CDR3 sequence (DNA): TGTGCCAGCAGCGTAGCCTTGTACGGACAGAACACCGGGGAGCTGTTTTTT.

The chain carries TRBV20-1 and TRBJ2-3; 9 bases align to TRBD1. Germline CDR1 and CDR2: DFQATT and SNEGSKA (reference sequence). The CDR3 totals 15 residues. The trim removed 2 bases at V and 2 bases at J, leaving 5 bases unmatched. CDR3 DNA: TGCAGTGCTAGACGGGGACAGGGTGTCACAGATACGCAGTATTTT. Translated: CSARRGQGVTDTQYF.

This clonotype has a handful of counts. The V gene is TRBV6-5, the J gene TRBJ2-5; 8 bases align to TRBD2. Unmatched junction bases numbered 8, after V lost 0 bases and J lost 5 bases. The CDR3 is 16 residues long. Germline V gene data show CDR1 as MNHEY and CDR2 as SVGAGI. The CDR3 bases are TGTGCCAGCAGTTACTCGTCTCTAGCGGGCCTGGAGACCCAGTACTTC. This codes for CASSYSSLAGLETQYF.